This TCR beta chain was obtained from a study of regulatory T cells in long-lasting Graves disease. Indicated time point: persistent/refractory GD, antithyroid drugs over 5 years with positive TRAb. PBMCs provided the RNA from which the TCR library was made. As regards this clonotype: Its antigen is not identified.

The CDR3 totals 14 residues. The germline V gene has CDR1 SGHRS and CDR2 YFSETQ. Trimming removed 1 base at V and 4 bases at J, with 8 bases between. Study-level points and caveats: Peripheral blood alone, not thyroid tissue, underwent study.

To make TCR beta libraries, researchers used iRepertoire HTBI primers and Arm-PCR of CDR3 regions. Original handling: Spanning all samples, the identified segments comprised around 62 TRBV and 14 to 15 TRBJ. MiXCR was run by TCRdb on the multiplex PCR reads, yielding one entry per CDR3 protein. It is TCRdb's table, rather than the study itself, that gives the V and J calls and clone size. The sample has 600,000 to 850,000 distinct CDR3 sequences, around 30% seen once. The sequencing used peripheral blood mononuclear cells (PBMCs), collected when the disease was refractory, from a patient treated with antithyroid drugs. The TCR was taken from a female donor with Graves disease. The chain couples TRBV5-1 to TRBJ1-4; TRBD1 is a possible D gene (5 bases). Here the CDR3 DNA reads TGCGCCAGCAGCTTGCGGGGGATTAATGAAAAACTGTTTTTT. This codes for CASSLRGINEKLFF.